This T cell receptor (beta chain) was recovered during a study of blood T cell repertoires in COVID-19. Study-level information: Material from acute and convalescent COVID-19 was sourced from the United States, Italy and Spain. Sample material is recorded as cDNA or gDNA derived from T cells, B-cell-depleted T cells, or PBMCs.

Germline V gene sequence: CDR1 MRHNA, CDR2 SNTAGT. With 2 bases removed from V and 8 bases from J, the gap between germline ends came to 12 bases. CDR3 length: 13 residues. As originally analysed: Estimation of nucleated cell counts relied on the amplification of reference gene primers. Method: immunoSEQ multiplex PCR; TCRdb's copy keeps in-frame clones and lacks some. The V and J calls and clone size are taken from that table; D and trimming were inferred from the DNA. The data contain 120,000 or so clones, about 79% of them singletons. The TCR sequence derives from a man aged 35 to 55 with active or convalescent COVID-19. The chain employs TRBV6-4 and TRBJ1-2; D is unclear. The sequencing input was peripheral blood. The CDR3 here is CASSDPTSFGYTF. The CDR3 DNA reads as TGTGCCAGCAGTGACCCAACATCTTTCGGCTACACCTTC.